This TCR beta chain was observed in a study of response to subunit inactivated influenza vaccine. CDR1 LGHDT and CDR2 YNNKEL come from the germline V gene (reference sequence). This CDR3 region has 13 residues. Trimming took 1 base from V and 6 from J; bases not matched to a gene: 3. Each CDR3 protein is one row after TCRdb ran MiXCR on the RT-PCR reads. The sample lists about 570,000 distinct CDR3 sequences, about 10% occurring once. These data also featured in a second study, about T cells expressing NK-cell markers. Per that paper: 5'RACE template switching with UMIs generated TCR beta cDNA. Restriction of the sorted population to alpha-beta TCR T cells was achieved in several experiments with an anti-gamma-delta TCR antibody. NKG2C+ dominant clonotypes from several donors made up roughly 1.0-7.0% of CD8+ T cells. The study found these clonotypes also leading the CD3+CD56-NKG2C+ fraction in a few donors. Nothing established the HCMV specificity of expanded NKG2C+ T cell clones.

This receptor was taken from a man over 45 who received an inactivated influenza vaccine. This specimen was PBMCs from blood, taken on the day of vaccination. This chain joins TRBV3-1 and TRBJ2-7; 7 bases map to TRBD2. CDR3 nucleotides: TGTGCCAGCAGCCAAGTTACGGGAGGCGAGCAGTACTTC. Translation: CASSQVTGGEQYF.